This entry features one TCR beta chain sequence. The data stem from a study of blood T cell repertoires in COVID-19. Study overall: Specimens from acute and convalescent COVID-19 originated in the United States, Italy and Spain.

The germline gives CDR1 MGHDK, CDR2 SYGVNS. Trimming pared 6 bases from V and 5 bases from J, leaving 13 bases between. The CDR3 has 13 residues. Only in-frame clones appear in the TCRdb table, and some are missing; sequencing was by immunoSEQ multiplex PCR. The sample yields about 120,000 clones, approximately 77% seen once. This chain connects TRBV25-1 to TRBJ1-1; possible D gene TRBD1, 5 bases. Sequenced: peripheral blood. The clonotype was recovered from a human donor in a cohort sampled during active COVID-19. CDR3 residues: CASRPGFRTEAFF. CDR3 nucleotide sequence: TGTGCCAGCAGACCAGGGTTTAGGACTGAAGCTTTCTTT.